Each of the 21 T cell receptor beta chains below was sequenced from the same sample in a study of cytomegalovirus exposure and HLA in healthy donors. Researchers ran the PCR with 60 Vbeta and 13 Jbeta primers. Here immunoSEQ multiplex PCR was the method, and the copy in TCRdb shows in-frame clones only, minus some. This sample yields about 150,000 clones, of which 50% to 75% are seen a single time; around 3% belongs to the top ten. Material for sequencing was PBMCs. Receptors originate from a woman aged 25 to 39 in good health and CMV-seropositive.

CDR3 nucleotides: TGCGCCAGCAGCCAAGATCGTTTCCATGAGCAGTTCTTC. The encoded protein is CASSQDRFHEQFF. This chain connects TRBV4-1 to TRBJ2-1; D not certain. The CDR3 sequence is 13 residues long. V lost 0 bases to trimming and J lost 8 bases, with 8 bases between them. The germline gives CDR1 MGHRA, CDR2 YSYEKL.

The chain joins TRBV4-2 to TRBJ1-1; TRBD1 aligns across 11 bases. The CDR3 has 17 amino acids. CDR1 LGHNA and CDR2 YNFKEQ come from the germline V gene. The V segment lost 7 bases and the J segment 6 bases; nucleotides outside the gene matches: 16. CDR3 coding DNA: TGTGCCAGCACCATCCAGGGTGGACAGGGGGCGGATTCTGAAGCTTTCTTT. The encoded protein is CASTIQGGQGADSEAFF.

In DNA, the CDR3 is TGTGCCAGCAGCTTAGCGGTTTGGCAGGGTGGTGAAAAACTGTTTTTT. It yields the protein CASSLAVWQGGEKLFF. The rearrangement joins TRBV11-2 to TRBJ1-4; TRBD1 is a possible D gene (5 bases). V lost 1 base and J lost 7, with 16 bases in between. Germline CDR1 reads SGHAT; CDR2 reads FQNNGV. This CDR3 has 16 residues.

This chain connects TRBV28 to TRBJ1-4; no clear D. The germline V gene encodes CDR1 MDHEN and CDR2 SYDVKM. The CDR3 sequence is 11 residues long. Trimming pared 7 bases from V and 7 bases from J, leaving 7 bases between. The CDR3 here is CASKEGEKLFF. The DNA of the CDR3 is TGTGCCAGCAAAGAGGGTGAAAAACTGTTTTTT.

The chain links TRBV5-6 to TRBJ2-7, with 9 bases aligning to TRBD1. The V segment lost 2 bases and the J segment 5 bases; nucleotides outside the gene matches: 11. The CDR3 covers 16 residues. Germline CDR1 SGHDT, CDR2 YYEEEE. CDR3 amino acids: CASSLLPDRGIHEQYF. The CDR3 nucleotides read TGTGCCAGCAGCTTACTACCGGACAGGGGCATCCACGAGCAGTACTTC.

The chain links TRBV19 to TRBJ2-7; D is uncertain. Germline V gene data show CDR1 as LNHDA and CDR2 as SQIVND (reference sequence). The CDR3 is 13 amino acids. V was pared by 3 bases and J by 4 bases, with 10 bases between. The CDR3 bases are TGTGCCAGTAGTATTGTGGGCGAATACGAGCAGTACTTC. This sequence encodes CASSIVGEYEQYF.

CDR3 region: CASREPDRGSNQPQHF. In nucleotides, the CDR3 is TGTGCCAGCAGGGAGCCTGACAGGGGGAGCAATCAGCCCCAGCATTTT. V usage is TRBV2 and J usage is TRBJ1-5; 9 bases are a match to TRBD1. The germline CDR1 and CDR2 sequences are SNHLY and FYNNEI. The CDR3 covers 16 residues. V lost 6 bases and J lost 1; bases outside the gene matches: 7.

The rearrangement links TRBV5-4 to TRBJ2-5; a weak D match, TRBD1 (6 bases). The CDR3 has 13 residues. Per germline, CDR1 SGHNT and CDR2 YYREEE (reference sequence). Trimming stripped 4 bases from V and 0 bases from J, with 7 bases between. The CDR3 DNA reads TGTGCCAGCAGCAGGGACAACCAAGAGACCCAGTACTTC. This translates into CASSRDNQETQYF.

This clone was counted between two and nine times. The chain links TRBV5-1 to TRBJ1-2; 9 nucleotides align to TRBD1. The CDR3 has 16 residues. Germline CDR1 SGHRS, CDR2 YFSETQ. The trim removed 6 bases at V and 8 bases at J, leaving 17 bases unmatched. CDR3: CASNSQITGQGDGYTF. Here the CDR3 DNA reads TGCGCCAGCAACTCCCAAATTACGGGACAGGGTGACGGCTACACCTTC.

The chain employs TRBV27 and TRBJ2-2, with 8 bases lining up with TRBD2. Germline CDR1 MNHEY, CDR2 SMNVEV (reference sequence). The CDR3 length is 16 residues. Germline trimming cut 4 bases from V and 1 base from J; bases unmatched to any gene: 5. CDR3 sequence reads: CASSSTSGKNTGELFF. CDR3 DNA: TGTGCCAGCAGTTCTACTAGCGGAAAGAACACCGGGGAGCTGTTTTTT.

The chain is built from TRBV6-1 and TRBJ2-7; tentatively, D is TRBD1 (6 bases). The CDR3 length is 15 residues. V shed 6 bases and J shed 3 bases, with 18 bases lying between them. CDR1 and CDR2 (germline): MNHNS, SASEGT. CDR3 bases: TGTGCCAGCAGGGGAATTACAGGGTTGGACTACGAGCAGTACTTC. This sequence encodes CASRGITGLDYEQYF.

The CDR3 region is CASSLSIGAYNEQFF. The CDR3 coding sequence is TGTGCCAGCAGCCTAAGCATCGGTGCCTACAATGAGCAGTTCTTC. The rearrangement uses TRBV7-2 and TRBJ2-1; D is unresolved. This CDR3 is 15 amino acids long. Germline V gives CDR1 SGHTA, CDR2 FQGNSA. With 5 bases removed from V and 2 bases from J, the gap between germline ends came to 13 bases.

The chain combines TRBV9 with TRBJ2-3; TRBD2 matches 8 bases. CDR1 is SGDLS, CDR2 YYNGEE, per germline. This CDR3 has 15 amino acids. J was trimmed by 4 bases and V by 1 base; bases with no gene match: 5. CDR3 in amino acids: CASSVSGGPSDTQYF. The CDR3 DNA reads TGTGCCAGCAGCGTATCGGGAGGGCCCTCAGATACGCAGTATTTT.

This clone was seen only a few times. The chain carries TRBV5-1 and TRBJ2-2; D may be TRBD1 (5 bases). The length of the CDR3 is 14 residues. Germline loops: CDR1 SGHRS, CDR2 YFSETQ. V dropped 4 bases and J dropped 4 bases, with 11 bases sitting between them. CDR3 nucleotides: TGCGCCAGCAGCCAAGACAGTCGCACCGGGGAGCTGTTTTTT. Translated: CASSQDSRTGELFF.

V gene TRBV5-1 combines with J gene TRBJ1-1, with TRBD1 matching over 8 bases. J lost 0 bases, V lost 3 bases, and 7 bases had no gene match. The CDR3 contains 16 residues. Germline values: CDR1 SGHRS, CDR2 YFSETQ. The CDR3: CASSYGTGVMNTEAFF. The DNA of the CDR3 is TGCGCCAGCAGCTACGGGACAGGTGTCATGAACACTGAAGCTTTCTTT.

V and J are TRBV27 and TRBJ1-1; D is undetermined. The CDR3 is made up of 13 amino acids. V lost 3 bases and J lost 4, with 9 bases in between. Germline V lookup: CDR1 MNHEY, CDR2 SMNVEV (reference sequence). CDR3 bases: TGTGCCAGCAGTTTGTTGGGAGTCACTGAAGCTTTCTTT. Its translation is CASSLLGVTEAFF.

The chain combines TRBV29-1 with TRBJ1-1; a possible D gene is TRBD1 (5 bases). Trimming left V 7 bases short and J 7 bases short, with 10 bases between. This CDR3 has 10 residues. Germline lookup yields CDR1 SQVTM and CDR2 ANQGSEA. CDR3 loop: CSAWQGEAFF. CDR3 sequence (DNA): TGCAGCGCGTGGCAGGGTGAAGCTTTCTTT.

V is TRBV2 and J is TRBJ1-6, with 8 bases aligning to TRBD1. Germline V lookup: CDR1 SNHLY, CDR2 FYNNEI. There are 15 residues in the CDR3. V shed 6 bases and J 7 bases; nucleotides not matched to a gene: 8. CDR3 region: CASSPQGVENSPLHF. The CDR3 region has the DNA TGTGCCAGCAGCCCACAGGGGGTTGAAAATTCACCCCTCCACTTT.

J is TRBJ2-5 and V is TRBV11-2; 11 bases align to TRBD2. The CDR3 is made up of 15 amino acids. Losses at the gene ends were 6 bases for V and 2 bases for J; bases not matched to a gene: 5. Germline values: CDR1 SGHAT, CDR2 FQNNGV. The CDR3 DNA reads TGTGCCAGCAGGTCAACTAGCGGGAGTCAAGAGACCCAGTACTTC. This codes for CASRSTSGSQETQYF.

This clone showed up just a few times. The rearrangement joins TRBV2 to TRBJ1-1; the D gene is possibly TRBD1 (6 bases). V lost 8 bases, J lost 9 bases, and 22 bases lay in between. CDR3 length equals 14 residues. Germline V gives CDR1 SNHLY, CDR2 FYNNEI. CDR3 DNA: TGTGCCAGCCAAGCCGGGACATTCATTTTTAAAGCTTTCTTT. It yields the protein CASQAGTFIFKAFF. The full variable domain, with the rest looked up from reference TRBV2 and TRBJ1-1, is EPEVTQTPSHQVTQMGQEVILRCVPISNHLYFYWYRQILGQKVEFLVSFYNNEISEKSEIFDDQFSVERPDGSNFTLKIRSTKLEDSAMYFCASQAGTFIFKAFFGQGTRLTVV.

V and J are TRBV9 and TRBJ2-5, with D tentatively TRBD2 (5 bases). In germline, CDR1 is SGDLS, CDR2 YYNGEE. Trimming took off 2 bases at V and 1 base at J, with 9 bases between the two ends. CDR3 size: 14 residues. DNA for the CDR3: TGTGCCAGCAGCGTCGGACTGAGCCAAGAGACCCAGTACTTC. This gives the protein CASSVGLSQETQYF.